This T cell receptor beta chain was identified in a study of T-cell reconstitution after alpha-beta-depleted transplantation in children. Per the germline V gene, CDR1 is DFQATT and CDR2 is SNEGSKA (reference sequence). The CDR3 runs to 16 residues. Concerning this clonotype itself: The antigen remains undetermined. At one end the junction does not follow the germline gene, possibly because of a read error.

Study-wide points: For some patients, TCRbeta diversity was high at day 60 because of recipient T cells and thymic progenitors that survived. Alpha-beta T cells about two months after transplant reportedly derived from several hundred expanded graft clones. Newly made T cells mostly supplied T-cell counts and diversity one year after transplant.

As it was prepared, the TCRbeta library received unique molecular identifiers. MiXCR, applied by TCRdb to the PCR reads, yields one record per CDR3 protein. The sample has about 460,000 distinct CDR3 sequences, 10% to 12% seen once; the top ten hold about 14%. The specimen comprised PBMCs, mostly from graft donor cells, sampled 180 days after TCRalphabeta/CD19-depleted stem cell transplant. The origin of this receptor is a female patient aged 2 to 10 who had a stem cell transplant for aplastic anemia, so the T cells may come from the graft donor. The V call is TRBV20-1, the J call TRBJ1-3; D is perhaps TRBD1 (6 bases). The CDR3 nucleotides are TGCTGTGCTCTCTCCCCCTGGGGACATTCTGGAAACACCATATATTTT. Protein product: CCALSPWGHSGNTIYF.